This entry describes one TCR beta chain. These data are taken from a study of blood T cell repertoires in COVID-19. In the study overall: PBMCs, B-cell-depleted T cells, or T cells provided the cDNA or gDNA that made up the material.

The CDR3 is made up of 14 amino acids. The V and J ends lost 4 bases and 7 bases, in that order; junction bases with no gene match: 8. The germline V gene has CDR1 SGHDT and CDR2 YYEEEE. Patients from Seattle were sampled longitudinally, starting during active infection. Methods used by the authors: Reference gene primers were amplified, and this amplification served to estimate nucleated cell counts. The assay was immunoSEQ multiplex PCR, and TCRdb's table has in-frame clones only and misses some. V and J calls and clone size are given by that table; D and trimming were obtained from the DNA. The sample lists 200,000 to 300,000 clones, 80% to 95% occurring once.

Sequences were obtained from peripheral blood. This sequence joins TRBV5-6 and TRBJ1-2; 9 nucleotides agree with TRBD1. The receptor was derived from a man aged 30 to 39 with COVID-19, enrolled during active disease. The DNA for the CDR3 is TGTGCCAGCAGCCTGCCGGGACAGGGATCTGGCTACACCTTC. As protein: CASSLPGQGSGYTF.